This paragraph reports one T cell receptor (beta chain). Its antigen is not known. The entry originates in a study of CD8 T cells in ankylosing spondylitis. Using quantitative 5'-RACE with molecular barcodes, the authors made TCR beta libraries. MiXCR, applied by TCRdb to the 5' RACE reads, yields one record per CDR3 protein. The sample has about 500,000 distinct CDR3 sequences; about 13% are singletons. Notes on the study in general: One TCR beta motif, made up of about 8 highly homologous variants, appeared characteristic of ankylosing spondylitis blood.

Germline CDR1 reads SGHTA; CDR2 reads FQGNSA. The CDR3 totals 14 residues. Trimming stripped 5 bases from V and 2 bases from J, with 12 bases between. This chain connects TRBV7-2 to TRBJ2-5; D is unclear. Sample: blood, either unsorted or a sorted T cell fraction (not recorded which). The TCR was taken from a male donor with ankylosing spondylitis. Written as DNA, the CDR3 is TGTGCCAGCAGCCCCGACTCGCGGCAAGAGACCCAGTACTTC. It codes for CASSPDSRQETQYF.